This TCR beta chain was recorded in a study of T-cell memory formation after mild COVID-19. Germline-derived CDR1 and CDR2 are DFQATT and SNEGSKA (reference sequence). The ends were cut back, 4 bases at V and 8 bases at J, with 14 bases in the middle. The CDR3 totals 13 residues. MiXCR was run by TCRdb on the 5' RACE reads, yielding one entry per CDR3 protein. Among some 120,000 distinct CDR3 sequences listed, about 6.5% were seen once. The TCR sequence derives from an adult woman who had mild COVID-19 (a few samples of this study predate the infection). Cell type and time point are not known. Sequences were obtained from PBMCs or a T cell subset sorted from them (not recorded which). The chain employs TRBV20-1 and TRBJ1-4, with unresolved D. The CDR3 sequence is CSANGVQREKLFF. In nucleotides, the CDR3 is TGCAGTGCTAATGGAGTGCAGAGGGAAAAACTGTTTTTT.